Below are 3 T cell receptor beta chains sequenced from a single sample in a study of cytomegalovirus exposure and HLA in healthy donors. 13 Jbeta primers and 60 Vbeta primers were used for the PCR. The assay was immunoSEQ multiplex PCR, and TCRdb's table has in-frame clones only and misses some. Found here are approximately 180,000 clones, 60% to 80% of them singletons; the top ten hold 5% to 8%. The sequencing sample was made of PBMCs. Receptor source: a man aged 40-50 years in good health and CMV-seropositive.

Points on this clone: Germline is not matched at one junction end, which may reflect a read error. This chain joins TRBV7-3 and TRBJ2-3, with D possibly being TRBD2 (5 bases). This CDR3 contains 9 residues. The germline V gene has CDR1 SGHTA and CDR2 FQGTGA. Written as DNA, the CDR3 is TGTGCCAGCAGACAAAGGACTGGATTT. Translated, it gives CASRQRTGF.

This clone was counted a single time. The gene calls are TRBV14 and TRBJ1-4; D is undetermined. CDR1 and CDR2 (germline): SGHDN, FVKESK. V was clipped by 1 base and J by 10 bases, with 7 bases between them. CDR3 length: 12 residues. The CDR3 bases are TGTGCCAGCAGCCAAGTTCGGAGAAAACTGTTTTTT. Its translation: CASSQVRRKLFF.

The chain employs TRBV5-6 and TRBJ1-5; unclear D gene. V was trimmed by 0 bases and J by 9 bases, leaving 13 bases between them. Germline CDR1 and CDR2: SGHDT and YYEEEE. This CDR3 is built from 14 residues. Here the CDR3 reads CASSLEGAARPQHF. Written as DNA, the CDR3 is TGTGCCAGCAGCTTGGAGGGAGCGGCTAGGCCCCAGCATTTT.